This entry describes one TCR beta chain. Its target is unknown. This sample was taken from a study of T-cell reconstitution after alpha-beta-depleted transplantation in children. Findings and caveats of the study: It was newly produced T cells that mostly accounted for T-cell counts and diversity one year after transplant.

This CDR3 is built from 16 residues. V lost 3 bases and J lost 4; bases outside the gene matches: 7. Preparation of the TCRbeta library was carried out with unique molecular identifiers. MiXCR was run by TCRdb on the PCR reads, yielding one entry per CDR3 protein. The sample lists 800,000 to 1,000,000 distinct CDR3 sequences, about 26% occurring once. Sequences were derived from PBMCs, mostly from graft donor cells, sampled 360 days after TCRalphabeta/CD19-depleted stem cell transplant. This TCR derives from a boy younger than two who had a stem cell transplant for SCID, so the T cells may come from the graft donor. The V gene is TRBV12-3 or TRBV12-4, the J gene TRBJ2-1; 9 bases map to TRBD1. The CDR3 coding sequence is TGTGCCAGCAGTTTCATAGGGGACAGGGCATACAATGAGCAGTTCTTC. This encodes CASSFIGDRAYNEQFF.